Listed below are T cell receptor beta chains from one sample, sequenced in a study of blood T cell repertoires in COVID-19. Libraries were prepared by immunoSEQ multiplex PCR; TCRdb keeps only in-frame clonotypes and omits some of them. This sample has approximately 240,000 clones, with about 80% found just once. Sequenced: PBMCs or T cells enriched from blood (not recorded which). The receptors derive from a woman aged 40 to 50 with acute COVID-19. Both conserved end residues are part of each CDR3. D genes are given only for firm matches. Clone size is shown for a subset of rows, as once, few, many or a class of expanded clone.

D,V,size,J,CDR3,DNA
TRBD2,TRBV5-4,.,TRBJ2-5,CASSSSGGEETQYF,TGTGCCAGCAGCTCTAGCGGGGGGGAAGAGACCCAGTACTTC
TRBD2,TRBV15,.,TRBJ2-2,CATSRVGAGGPTGELFF,TGTGCCACCAGCAGAGTAGGGGCGGGAGGGCCCACCGGGGAGCTGTTTTTT
TRBD1,TRBV19,.,TRBJ1-6,CASSLPTGSSYNSPLHF,TGTGCCAGTAGTCTGCCGACAGGGAGCTCCTATAATTCACCCCTCCACTTT
TRBD2,TRBV5-1,once,TRBJ2-7,CASSLGGGTSGYEQYF,TGCGCCAGCAGCTTGGGGGGCGGGACTAGCGGATACGAGCAGTACTTC
.,TRBV21-1,.,TRBJ1-4,CASSKDSRNEKLFF,TGTGCCAGCAGCAAAGACAGCCGAAATGAAAAACTGTTTTTT
.,TRBV29-1,.,TRBJ2-2,CSGENPGHTGELFF,TGCAGCGGAGAAAACCCAGGGCACACCGGGGAGCTGTTTTTT
.,TRBV5-1,few,TRBJ2-5,CASTPGQPQETQYF,TGCGCCAGCACCCCGGGACAACCCCAAGAGACCCAGTACTTC
.,TRBV18,.,TRBJ1-3,CASSPQLISDFSGNTIYF,TGTGCCAGCTCACCACAACTAATCTCCGATTTCTCTGGAAACACCATATATTTT
TRBD1,TRBV20-1,.,TRBJ1-2,CSASNRGTNYGYTF,TGCAGTGCTAGTAACAGGGGGACTAACTATGGCTACACCTTC
.,TRBV27,.,TRBJ1-4,CASSFGRRATNEKLFF,TGTGCCAGCAGTTTTGGCCGGAGAGCAACTAATGAAAAACTGTTTTTT
.,TRBV4-2,.,TRBJ1-3,CASSQEEVYSGNTIYF,TGTGCCAGCAGCCAAGAGGAGGTGTACTCTGGAAACACCATATATTTT
.,TRBV6-5,.,TRBJ2-7,CASSYSTGEGYEQYF,TGTGCCAGCAGTTACTCTACGGGGGAAGGCTACGAGCAGTACTTC
.,TRBV15,.,TRBJ2-2,CATSRGGANTGELFF,TGTGCCACCAGCAGAGGGGGCGCGAACACCGGGGAGCTGTTTTTT
.,TRBV4-2,.,TRBJ2-7,CASSQDGFDRTYEQYF,TGTGCCAGCAGCCAAGATGGGTTCGACAGGACCTACGAGCAGTACTTC
.,TRBV29-1,.,TRBJ2-1,CSVWGLSNEQFF,TGCAGCGTCTGGGGGCTCAGCAATGAGCAGTTCTTC
TRBD2,TRBV27,.,TRBJ2-3,CASSIQRGPQYF,TGTGCCAGCAGTATCCAGCGGGGCCCGCAATATTTT
.,TRBV6-6,.,TRBJ2-3,CASSYKTGPTDTQYF,TGTGCCAGCAGTTATAAAACAGGGCCCACAGATACGCAGTATTTT
TRBD1,TRBV9,.,TRBJ1-1,CASSPQGGMNTEAFF,TGTGCCAGCAGCCCCCAGGGGGGAATGAACACTGAAGCTTTCTTT
.,TRBV14,once,TRBJ2-3,CASSLLDTQYF,TGTGCCAGCAGCCTTCTGGATACGCAGTATTTT
.,TRBV18,.,TRBJ1-1,CASSPGGRGRMNTEAFF,TGTGCCAGCTCACCTGGAGGGCGCGGGCGCATGAACACTGAAGCTTTCTTT
TRBD2,TRBV6-5,.,TRBJ2-4,CASSYSSVGGNIQYF,TGTGCCAGCAGTTACTCGAGCGTCGGGGGGAACATTCAGTACTTC
TRBD1,TRBV2,.,TRBJ1-6,CASSEVLEGATPLHF,TGTGCCAGCAGTGAAGTGCTGGAGGGGGCTACACCCCTCCACTTT
.,TRBV29-1,.,TRBJ1-4,CSVTGHGEKLFF,TGCAGCGTAACAGGGCACGGAGAAAAACTGTTTTTT